Here is one T cell receptor (beta chain) with its context. The data originate from a study of glioma-infiltrating T cells after dendritic cell vaccination. J was trimmed by 11 bases and V by 0 bases; bases with no gene match: 10. The CDR3 covers 15 residues. Germline loops: CDR1 MGHRA, CDR2 YSYEKL. The protocol was immunoSEQ multiplex PCR, while the TCRdb copy is restricted to in-frame clones and leaves out a portion. The table records 95,000 or so clones, approximately 87% of them present only once. Material: blood, obtained before dendritic cell vaccination. The chain joins TRBV4-1 to TRBJ1-5, with 7 bases lining up with TRBD1. The origin of this receptor is a human donor with glioblastoma. This chain's CDR3 is CASSQDGDRVKSQHF. The CDR3 nucleotides are TGCGCCAGCAGCCAAGATGGAGACAGGGTAAAGTCCCAGCATTTT.